The clone carrying this T cell receptor beta chain was observed a handful of times. Antigen: not known. Each TCR beta cDNA library carried unique molecular identifiers. TCRdb fed the PCR reads into MiXCR, producing one record per CDR3 protein. This table has 820,000 or so distinct CDR3 sequences, approximately 50% appearing once. This specimen comes from a study of post-analysis software for immune sequencing data. The overall study: Disease trajectories encompassed relapsing-remitting, secondary progressive and progressive-relapsing multiple sclerosis. The study, taken as a whole, reports: People with multiple sclerosis had a significantly lower normalized Chao1 diversity than controls did. TRBV5-6, TRBV5-1 and TRBV20-1 belonged to a set of roughly five TRBV segments that were more frequent in patients than controls.

Looked up from germline, CDR1 is SEHNR and CDR2 is FQNEAQ (reference sequence). The junction had 9 bases not matched to a gene; V was cut back by 7 bases and J by 2 bases. The CDR3 has 15 amino acids. This chain links TRBV7-9 with TRBJ1-2, with 8 bases aligning to TRBD1. The clonotype was recovered from a girl aged 5-17 years with multiple sclerosis. Sequencing input: blood. The CDR3 DNA is TGTGCCAGCAACGTCGAAAGACAGGGGAACTATGGCTACACCTTC. It yields the protein CASNVERQGNYGYTF.